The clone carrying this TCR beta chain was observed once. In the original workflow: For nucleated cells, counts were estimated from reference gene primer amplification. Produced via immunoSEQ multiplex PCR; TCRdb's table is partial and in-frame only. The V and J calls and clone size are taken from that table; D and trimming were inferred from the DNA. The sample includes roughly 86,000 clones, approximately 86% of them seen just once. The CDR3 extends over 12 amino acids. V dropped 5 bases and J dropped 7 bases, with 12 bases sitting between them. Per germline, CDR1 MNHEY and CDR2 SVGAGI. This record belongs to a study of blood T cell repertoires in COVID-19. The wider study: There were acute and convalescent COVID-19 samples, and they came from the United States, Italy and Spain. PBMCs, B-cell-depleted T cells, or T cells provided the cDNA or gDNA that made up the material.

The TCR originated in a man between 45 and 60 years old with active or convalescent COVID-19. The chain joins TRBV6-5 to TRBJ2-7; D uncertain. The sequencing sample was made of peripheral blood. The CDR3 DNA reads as TGTGCCAGCAGTCCCCTTACCGAGGAGCAGTACGTC. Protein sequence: CASSPLTEEQYV.